This TCR beta chain was identified in a study of blood T cell repertoires in COVID-19. Study information: Donors in the United States, Italy and Spain gave samples during acute or convalescent COVID-19. PBMCs, B-cell-depleted T cells, or T cells provided the cDNA or gDNA that made up the material.

From germline, CDR1 is WSHSY and CDR2 SAAADI. V was shortened by 0 bases and J by 4 bases, with 9 bases between the two germline ends. This CDR3 contains 14 residues. The authors' processing: Estimation of nucleated cell counts was performed using reference gene primer amplification. Sequencing was performed with immunoSEQ multiplex PCR; in TCRdb, only in-frame clones are kept and a portion is missing. V and J calls and clone size are given by that table; D and trimming were obtained from the DNA. This table has 190,000 or so clones, 80% to 90% appearing once. The sequence was collected from a woman aged 18 to 35 who had recovered from COVID-19. Source material: peripheral blood. The J gene is TRBJ1-2, the V gene TRBV10-2; possible D gene TRBD1, 6 bases. The CDR3 loop reads CASSESVGAYGYTF. Written as DNA, the CDR3 is TGCGCCAGCAGTGAGTCTGTGGGGGCCTATGGCTACACCTTC.